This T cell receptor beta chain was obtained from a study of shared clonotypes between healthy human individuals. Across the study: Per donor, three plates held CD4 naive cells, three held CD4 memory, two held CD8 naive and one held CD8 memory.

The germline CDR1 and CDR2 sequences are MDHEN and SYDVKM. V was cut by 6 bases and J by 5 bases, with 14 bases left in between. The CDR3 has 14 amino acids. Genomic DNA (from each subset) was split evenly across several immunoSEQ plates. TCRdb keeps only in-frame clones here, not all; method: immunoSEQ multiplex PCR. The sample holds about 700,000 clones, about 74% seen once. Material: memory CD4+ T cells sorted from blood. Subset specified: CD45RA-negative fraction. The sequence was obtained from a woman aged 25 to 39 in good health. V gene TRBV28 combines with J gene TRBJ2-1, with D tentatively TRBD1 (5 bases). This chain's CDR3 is CASRPRQGNNEQFF. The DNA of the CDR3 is TGTGCCAGCAGACCCCGGCAGGGAAACAATGAGCAGTTCTTC.